This TCR beta chain was observed in a study of cytomegalovirus exposure and HLA in healthy donors. Points from the study as a whole: One variant, a missense change in DCLRE1C, was linked in a later analysis to TCR beta V- and J-gene trimming. Reported results showed that the classifier diagnosed cytomegalovirus status with high specificity and sensitivity. A later analysis found most CMV-associated TCR beta chains apparently HLA-restricted. Most TCR beta V segments were productive about 90% or about 30% of the time in an earlier analysis.

Notes on this clone: Its antigen is unidentified.

The study ran its PCR with 60 Vbeta and 13 Jbeta primers. The protocol was immunoSEQ multiplex PCR, while the TCRdb copy is restricted to in-frame clones and leaves out a portion. The table records fewer than 180,000 clones, under 75% of them present only once. This TCR was recovered from a woman aged 60-75 years in good health and CMV-seropositive. Sequencing was carried out using PBMCs.

The CDR3 DNA sequence: TGTGCCAGCAGCTTAACCCGACAGGTGTACACAGATACGCAGTATTTT. Protein product: CASSLTRQVYTDTQYF. The J gene is TRBJ2-3, the V gene TRBV7-6; the D gene is possibly TRBD1 (6 bases). The V end lost 2 bases, the J end lost 2 bases, and 14 bases lay between the germline ends. Germline V CDR1 and CDR2: SGHVS, FNYEAQ. This CDR3 region has 16 residues.